These 20 T cell receptor beta chains came from one sample sequenced in a study of T cells in localized non-small cell lung cancer (TCRdb year 2020). The library was prepared using the immunoSEQ multiplex PCR assay. The source is immuneACCESS, and TCRdb retained only in-frame sequences with V and J called. Part of the clones is not carried over; for the studies checked, unresolved V genes explain less than half of this, and the remainder is unexplained. A total of some 140,000 clones appear in this sample, 89% of them only once. The ten biggest clones cover approximately 1.7% of the sample. The source was peripheral blood, collected before any cancer treatment. Receptors originate from a female donor older than 55 with stage I lung adenocarcinoma.

This chain joins TRBV7-3 and TRBJ2-2; D not certain. The CDR3 is 13 residues long. Germline CDR1 reads SGHTA; CDR2 reads FQGTGA. Trimming removed 5 bases from V and 1 base from J, with 5 bases in between. The CDR3 spells CASSPKNTGELFF. CDR3 sequence (DNA): TGTGCCAGCAGCCCCAAGAACACCGGGGAGCTGTTTTTT.

The chain couples TRBV18 to TRBJ2-7; the match to TRBD1 covers 9 bases. Losses at the gene ends were 6 bases for V and 0 bases for J; bases not matched to a gene: 3. Germline V CDR1 and CDR2: KGHSH, LQKENI. This CDR3 is 14 amino acids long. In DNA form, the CDR3 reads TGTGCCAGCTCGCGACAGGGGGTCTCCTACGAGCAGTACTTC. Amino acids: CASSRQGVSYEQYF.

The genes are TRBV5-6 and TRBJ2-2; 13 bases map to TRBD2. The ends lost 1 base at V and 6 bases at J; junction bases unmatched: 0. CDR3 size: 15 residues. Germline V CDR1 and CDR2: SGHDT, YYEEEE. CDR3 amino acids: CASSLTSGRAGELFF. CDR3 nucleotides: TGTGCCAGCAGCTTGACTAGCGGGAGGGCCGGGGAGCTGTTTTTT.

The rearrangement uses TRBV30 and TRBJ2-2; TRBD1 aligns across 8 bases. CDR3 length: 14 residues. Germline V gives CDR1 GTSNPN, CDR2 SVGIG (reference sequence). Trimming took 3 bases from V and 6 from J; bases not matched to a gene: 6. The DNA of the CDR3 is TGTGCCTGGAGGCAGGGGGCGCGGTCCGGGGAGCTGTTTTTT. It codes for CAWRQGARSGELFF.

Points on this clone: The same CDR3 arises from other DNA sequences in this sample as well. This rearrangement joins TRBV30 to TRBJ1-2; no firm D call. Germline V CDR1 and CDR2: GTSNPN, SVGIG (reference sequence). This CDR3 is built from 11 residues. V gave up 4 bases and J gave up 8 bases, with 11 bases separating them. The CDR3 region has the DNA TGTGCCTGGAATGGCCCTCGGGGCTACACCTTC. This sequence encodes CAWNGPRGYTF.

The chain is built from TRBV28 and TRBJ1-2; 8 nucleotides match TRBD1. CDR1 MDHEN and CDR2 SYDVKM come from the germline V gene. CDR3 size: 18 residues. The V gene end was trimmed by 3 bases and the J gene end by 3 bases; junction bases not matched to a gene: 15. This chain's CDR3 is CASSFRATGDPYDYGYTF. The DNA of the CDR3 is TGTGCCAGCAGTTTCCGAGCGACAGGGGATCCGTATGACTATGGCTACACCTTC.

The chain is built from TRBV30 and TRBJ2-7; D unclear. The CDR3 extends over 11 amino acids. Germline V gene data show CDR1 as GTSNPN and CDR2 as SVGIG (reference sequence). The V end lost 5 bases, the J end lost 3 bases, and 8 bases lay between the germline ends. The CDR3 here is CAWVTSYEQYF. In DNA, the CDR3 is TGTGCCTGGGTAACAAGCTACGAGCAGTACTTC. The full variable domain, in which reference TRBV30 and TRBJ2-7 provide the parts outside the CDR3, is SQTIHQWPATLVQPVGSPLSLECTVEGTSNPNLYWYRQAAGRGLQLLFYSVGIGQISSEVPQNLSASRPQDRQFILSSKKLLLSDSGFYLCAWVTSYEQYFGPGTRLTVT.

The chain joins TRBV2 to TRBJ2-2; perhaps D is TRBD1 or TRBD2 (6 bases each). Per the germline V gene, CDR1 is SNHLY and CDR2 is FYNNEI. The CDR3 is 15 amino acids. V was clipped by 6 bases and J by 3 bases, with 14 bases between them. The CDR3 reads CASRGGHKDTGELFF. The CDR3 DNA sequence: TGTGCCAGCAGGGGGGGACACAAAGACACCGGGGAGCTGTTTTTT.

The chain couples TRBV5-1 to TRBJ2-1; D is ambiguous. The ends were cut back, 2 bases at V and 5 bases at J, with 2 bases in the middle. The germline V gene has CDR1 SGHRS and CDR2 YFSETQ. This CDR3 contains 11 residues. CDR3 sequence (DNA): TGCGCCAGCAGCTTACACAATGAGCAGTTCTTC. Its protein is CASSLHNEQFF. The variable domain in full, with the rest retrieved from reference TRBV5-1 and TRBJ2-1, is KAGVTQTPRYLIKTRGQQVTLSCSPISGHRSVSWYQQTPGQGLQFLFEYFSETQRNKGNFPGRFSGRQFSNSRSEMNVSTLELGDSALYLCASSLHNEQFFGPGTRLTVL.

The chain links TRBV11-1 to TRBJ2-7; D gene unclear. This CDR3 is built from 12 residues. Germline V gene sequence: CDR1 SGHAT, CDR2 FQDESV (reference sequence). The V and J ends lost 5 bases and 0 bases respectively, with 5 bases between them. CDR3: CASSLNSYEQYF. In DNA form, the CDR3 reads TGTGCCAGCAGCCTAAACTCCTACGAGCAGTACTTC.

This clone was seen only once. This chain uses TRBV10-3 with TRBJ2-3; D not resolved. Germline assignment: CDR1 ENHRY and CDR2 SYGVKD. The CDR3 extends over 13 amino acids. Trimming stripped 9 bases from V and 2 bases from J, with 12 bases between. CDR3 protein: CAMQTLPTDTQYF. CDR3 DNA: TGTGCCATGCAGACTCTCCCCACAGATACGCAGTATTTT.

The chain is built from TRBV19 and TRBJ1-1; D remains unclear. Germline values: CDR1 LNHDA, CDR2 SQIVND (reference sequence). Trimming left V 2 bases short and J 1 base short, with 11 bases between. The CDR3 runs to 15 residues. CDR3 residues: CASSIKVSGNTEAFF. CDR3 coding DNA: TGTGCCAGTAGTATAAAGGTTTCGGGGAACACTGAAGCTTTCTTT.

The chain is built from TRBV6-1 and TRBJ1-3, with no clear D. The V gene lost 6 bases and the J gene lost 4 bases, with 13 bases spanning the gap. Germline-derived CDR1 and CDR2 are MNHNS and SASEGT. The CDR3 loop spans 14 amino acids. The CDR3 DNA follows: TGTGCCAGCAGAGGACCCGGGTCCGGAAACACCATATATTTT. Amino acids: CASRGPGSGNTIYF.

The V call is TRBV6-5, the J call TRBJ2-2; TRBD2 matches 7 bases. Germline lookup yields CDR1 MNHEY and CDR2 SVGAGI. This CDR3 contains 15 residues. V was pared by 2 bases and J by 4 bases, with 4 bases of the junction left unmatched. Written as DNA, the CDR3 is TGTGCCAGCAGTTACGGGACTAAACTCACCGGGGAGCTGTTTTTT. Protein product: CASSYGTKLTGELFF.

This clone was observed a handful of times. The chain couples TRBV28 to TRBJ2-1, with 11 bases that match TRBD2. After removal of 1 base from V and 6 bases from J, the junction contained 14 bases not matched to a gene. Germline loops: CDR1 MDHEN, CDR2 SYDVKM. The CDR3 totals 19 residues. This CDR3 reads CASSLFRLAGGPTGNEQFF. CDR3 coding DNA: TGTGCCAGCAGTTTATTTCGGCTAGCGGGAGGTCCCACGGGCAATGAGCAGTTCTTC.

V is TRBV7-7 and J is TRBJ2-1; D may be TRBD1 (6 bases). This CDR3 is 18 amino acids long. Germline values: CDR1 SSHAT, CDR2 FNYEAQ (reference sequence). The V end was cut by 1 base, the J end by 6 bases, with 22 bases between. CDR3 bases: TGTGCCAGCAGCTTAGGCCCCGCCGGTCACCTGGGGGCCAATGAGCAGTTCTTC. This codes for CASSLGPAGHLGANEQFF.

CDR3 bases: TGTGCCAGCAGTGAAGCGGACAGCTTCCCCGGGGAGCTGTTTTTT. Amino acid sequence: CASSEADSFPGELFF. The chain is built from TRBV6-1 and TRBJ2-2, with D perhaps TRBD1 (6 bases). The germline V and J ends were trimmed by 0 bases and 6 bases, with 11 bases remaining between them. The length of the CDR3 is 15 residues. CDR1 is MNHNS and CDR2 is SASEGT in the germline V gene.

CDR3 protein: CASSLGTSGRRSTDTQYF. DNA for the CDR3: TGTGCCAGCAGCTTGGGGACTAGCGGGAGGCGGAGCACAGATACGCAGTATTTT. The chain links TRBV5-4 to TRBJ2-3, with 14 bases lining up with TRBD2. There are 18 residues in the CDR3. CDR1 SGHNT and CDR2 YYREEE come from the germline V gene (reference sequence). Trimming at V came to 0 bases and at J to 0 bases, leaving 3 bases not matched to a gene.

The chain couples TRBV28 to TRBJ1-4; tentative D call: TRBD1 (6 bases). CDR1 and CDR2 (germline): MDHEN, SYDVKM. This CDR3 is 17 amino acids long. With 3 bases removed from V and 6 bases from J, the gap between germline ends came to 20 bases. The CDR3 nucleotides are TGTGCCAGCAGTTTCCTTGCGGGAGGGGGTGTTTATGAAAAACTGTTTTTT. As protein: CASSFLAGGGVYEKLFF.

The V gene is TRBV6-5, the J gene TRBJ1-3; TRBD1 matches 8 bases. With 6 bases clipped from V and 4 bases from J, the junction kept 5 bases outside the gene matches. In germline, CDR1 is MNHEY, CDR2 SVGAGI. The CDR3 spans 14 residues. Here the CDR3 reads CASSRTGSGNTIYF. The DNA of the CDR3 is TGTGCCAGCAGCAGGACAGGGTCCGGAAACACCATATATTTT.